This T cell receptor (beta chain) derives from a study of blood T cell repertoires in COVID-19. Method: immunoSEQ multiplex PCR; TCRdb's copy keeps in-frame clones and lacks some. The repertoire holds around 200,000 clones, with less than 90% as singletons. Between the trimmed V and J ends, which lost 3 bases and 1 base, there was a span of 6 bases. The CDR3 extends over 14 amino acids. Germline lookup yields CDR1 SGHDN and CDR2 FVKESK. This clone has more than one count but fewer than ten. The chain combines TRBV14 with TRBJ2-2, with D unclear. The sequence was collected from a man between 65 and 85 years old with active or convalescent COVID-19. The specimen was peripheral blood. CDR3 DNA sequence: TGTGCCAGCAGCCATTTACAGAACACCGGGGAGCTGTTTTTT. Translation gives CASSHLQNTGELFF.